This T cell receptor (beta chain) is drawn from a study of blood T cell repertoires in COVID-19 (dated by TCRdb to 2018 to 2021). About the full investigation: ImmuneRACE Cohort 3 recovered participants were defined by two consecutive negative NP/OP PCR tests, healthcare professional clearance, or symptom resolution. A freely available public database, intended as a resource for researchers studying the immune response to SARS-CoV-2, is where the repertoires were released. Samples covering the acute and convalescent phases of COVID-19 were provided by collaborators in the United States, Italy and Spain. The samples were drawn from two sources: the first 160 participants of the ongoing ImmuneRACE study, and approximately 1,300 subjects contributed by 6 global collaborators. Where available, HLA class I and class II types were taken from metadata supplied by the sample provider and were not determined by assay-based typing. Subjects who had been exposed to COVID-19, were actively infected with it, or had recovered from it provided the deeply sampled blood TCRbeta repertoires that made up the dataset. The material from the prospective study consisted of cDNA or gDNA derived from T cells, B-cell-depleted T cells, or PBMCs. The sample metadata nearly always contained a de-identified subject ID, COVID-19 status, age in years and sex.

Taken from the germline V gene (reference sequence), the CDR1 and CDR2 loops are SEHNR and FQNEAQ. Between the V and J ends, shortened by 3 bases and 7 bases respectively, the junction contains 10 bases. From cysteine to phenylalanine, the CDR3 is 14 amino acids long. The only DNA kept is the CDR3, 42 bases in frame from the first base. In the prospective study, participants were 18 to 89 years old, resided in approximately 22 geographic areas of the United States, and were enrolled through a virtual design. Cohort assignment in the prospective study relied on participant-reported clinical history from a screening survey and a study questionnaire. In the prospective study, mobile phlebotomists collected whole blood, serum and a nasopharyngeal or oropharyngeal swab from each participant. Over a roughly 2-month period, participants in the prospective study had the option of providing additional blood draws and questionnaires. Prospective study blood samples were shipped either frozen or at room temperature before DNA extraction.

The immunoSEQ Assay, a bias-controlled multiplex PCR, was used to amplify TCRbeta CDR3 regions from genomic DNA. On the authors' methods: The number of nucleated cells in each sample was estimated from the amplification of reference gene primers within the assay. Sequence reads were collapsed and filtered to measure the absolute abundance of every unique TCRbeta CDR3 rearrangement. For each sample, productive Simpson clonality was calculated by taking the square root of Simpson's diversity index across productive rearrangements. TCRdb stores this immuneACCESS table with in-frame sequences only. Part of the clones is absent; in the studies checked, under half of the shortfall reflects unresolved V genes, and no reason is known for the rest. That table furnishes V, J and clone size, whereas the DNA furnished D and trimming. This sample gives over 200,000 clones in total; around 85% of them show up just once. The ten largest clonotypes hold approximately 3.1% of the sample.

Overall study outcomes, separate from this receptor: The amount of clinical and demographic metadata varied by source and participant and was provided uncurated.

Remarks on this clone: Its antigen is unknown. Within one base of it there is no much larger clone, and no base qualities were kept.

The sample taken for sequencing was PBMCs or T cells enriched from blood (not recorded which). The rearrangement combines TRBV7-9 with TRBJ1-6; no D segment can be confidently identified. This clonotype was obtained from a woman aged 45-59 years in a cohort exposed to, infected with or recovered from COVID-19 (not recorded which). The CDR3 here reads CASSFRQANSPLHF. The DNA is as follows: TGTGCCAGCAGCTTTCGGCAGGCGAATTCACCCCTCCACTTT.